The subject of this entry is one T cell receptor (beta chain). The antigen is unknown. The sample originates from a study of cytomegalovirus exposure and HLA in healthy donors. The wider study: Assignment to the Caucasian-associated ancestry cluster applied to approximately 80% of the roughly 410 genotyped donors. Whole-study findings and limits: Being productive about 90% or about 30% of the time was typical of most TCR beta V segments in an earlier analysis.

Between the trimmed V and J ends, which lost 0 bases and 3 bases, there was a span of 10 bases. The germline gives CDR1 SGHKS, CDR2 YYEKEE (reference sequence). This CDR3 contains 15 residues. PCR involved 60 Vbeta and 13 Jbeta primers. This table comes from immunoSEQ multiplex PCR, and its TCRdb copy is limited to in-frame clones, with some not included. Of about 160,000 clones detected, 70% to 85% appear once; the ten largest clones hold 4.3%. The chain recombines TRBV5-5 with TRBJ1-5; the D gene is possibly TRBD1 (5 bases). The sequenced sample consisted of PBMCs. The source of this sequence is a middle-aged man in good health and CMV-seronegative. The chain's CDR3 is CASSLASRANQPQHF. Here the CDR3 DNA reads TGTGCCAGCAGCTTGGCAAGCAGGGCCAATCAGCCCCAGCATTTT.